The sequence of this T cell receptor beta chain was determined in a study of radiotherapy plus CTLA-4 blockade in lung cancer. This CDR3 comprises 14 residues. Germline V lookup: CDR1 SGHAT, CDR2 FQNNGV. V gave up 0 bases and J gave up 6 bases, with 9 bases separating them. Profiled with immunoSEQ multiplex PCR; TCRdb holds only in-frame clones, not every one. Altogether roughly 30,000 clones are present, around four fifths being singletons, with the ten largest covering 20% to 30%. This chain connects TRBV11-2 to TRBJ1-5; D is uncertain. The source material was peripheral blood, sampled from a patient treated with radiotherapy plus ipilimumab. This TCR derives from a human donor with non-small cell lung cancer that progressed on radiotherapy plus ipilimumab. This chain's CDR3 is CASSLEDSGQPQHF. The DNA for the CDR3 is TGTGCCAGCAGCTTAGAAGACTCGGGTCAGCCCCAGCATTTT.